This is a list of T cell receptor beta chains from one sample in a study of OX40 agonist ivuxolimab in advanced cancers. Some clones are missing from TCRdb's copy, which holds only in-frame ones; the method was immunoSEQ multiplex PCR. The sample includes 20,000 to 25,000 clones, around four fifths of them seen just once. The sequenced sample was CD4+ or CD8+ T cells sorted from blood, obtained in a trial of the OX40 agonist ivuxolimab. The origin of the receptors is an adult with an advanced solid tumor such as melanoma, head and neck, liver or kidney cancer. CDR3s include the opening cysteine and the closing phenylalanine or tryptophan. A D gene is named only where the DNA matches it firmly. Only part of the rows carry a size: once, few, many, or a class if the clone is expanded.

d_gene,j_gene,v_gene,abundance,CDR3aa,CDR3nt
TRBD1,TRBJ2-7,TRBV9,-,CASSVGGTGVYEQYF,TGTGCCAGCAGCGTAGGTGGGACAGGGGTATACGAGCAGTACTTC
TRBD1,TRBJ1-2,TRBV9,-,CASSVAPTGVMNGYTF,TGTGCCAGCAGCGTAGCCCCGACAGGGGTTATGAATGGCTACACCTTC
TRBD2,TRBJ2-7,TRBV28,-,CASSPSRSGRADEQYF,TGTGCCAGCAGTCCCTCGCGCAGCGGGAGGGCCGACGAGCAGTACTTC
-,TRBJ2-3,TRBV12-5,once,CASGTGFTTDTQYF,TGTGCTAGTGGAACGGGGTTCACCACAGATACGCAGTATTTT
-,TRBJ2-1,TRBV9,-,CASSAPYNEQFF,TGTGCCAGCAGCGCCCCATACAATGAGCAGTTCTTC
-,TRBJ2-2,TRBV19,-,CASSIRGGVNTGELFF,TGTGCCAGTAGTATACGAGGCGGGGTTAACACCGGGGAGCTGTTTTTT
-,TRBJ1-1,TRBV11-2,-,CASSLDFATEAFF,TGTGCCAGCAGCTTAGATTTCGCCACTGAAGCTTTCTTT
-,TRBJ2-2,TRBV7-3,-,CASSPGGLTGELFF,TGTGCCAGCAGCCCCGGTGGACTCACCGGGGAGCTGTTTTTT
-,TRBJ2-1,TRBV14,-,CASSQTYPDEQFF,TGTGCCAGCAGCCAAACTTACCCAGATGAGCAGTTCTTC
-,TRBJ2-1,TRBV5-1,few,CASSPGLINEQFF,TGCGCCAGCAGCCCGGGACTCATCAATGAGCAGTTCTTC
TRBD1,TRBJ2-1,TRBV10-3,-,CAISDLGQGGQFF,TGTGCCATCAGTGATCTCGGACAGGGTGGGCAGTTCTTC
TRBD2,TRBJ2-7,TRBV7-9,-,CASSPTSVGEQYF,TGTGCCAGCAGTCCAACTAGCGTCGGCGAGCAGTACTTC
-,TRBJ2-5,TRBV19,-,CASSIGQAVGETQYF,TGTGCCAGTAGTATAGGACAGGCCGTTGGGGAGACCCAGTACTTC
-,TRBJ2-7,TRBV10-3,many,CAISSQDSYEQYF,TGTGCCATCTCGTCCCAGGATTCCTACGAGCAGTACTTC
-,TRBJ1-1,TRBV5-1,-,CASSLGGGPEAFF,TGCGCCAGCAGCTTGGGAGGGGGGCCTGAAGCTTTCTTT
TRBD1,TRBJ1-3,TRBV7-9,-,CASSPRTGLSGNTIYF,TGTGCCAGCAGCCCCCGGACAGGGCTCTCTGGAAACACCATATATTTT
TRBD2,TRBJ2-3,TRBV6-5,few,CASSPSGGQDTQYF,TGTGCCAGCAGTCCTAGCGGGGGACAAGATACGCAGTATTTT
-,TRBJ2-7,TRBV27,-,CASSFGAGSSYEQYF,TGTGCCAGCAGTTTTGGTGCGGGAAGCTCCTACGAGCAGTACTTC
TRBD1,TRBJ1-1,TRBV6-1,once,CASSGIHRGQNTEAFF,TGTGCCAGCAGTGGAATCCACAGGGGGCAAAACACTGAAGCTTTCTTT
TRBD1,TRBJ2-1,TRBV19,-,CASMDRAREQFF,TGTGCCAGTATGGACAGGGCTCGGGAGCAGTTCTTC
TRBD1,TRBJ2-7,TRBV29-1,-,CSVEDHPSGQGSYEQYF,TGCAGCGTTGAAGATCACCCTTCGGGACAGGGGTCCTACGAGCAGTACTTC
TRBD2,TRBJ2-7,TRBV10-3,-,CAISDPEDGGGYYEQYF,TGTGCCATCAGTGACCCGGAGGATGGGGGGGGGTACTACGAGCAGTACTTC
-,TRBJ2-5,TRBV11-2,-,CASSLGVAQETQYF,TGTGCCAGCAGCTTAGGGGTAGCGCAAGAGACCCAGTACTTC
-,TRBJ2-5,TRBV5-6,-,CASSSSAYWETQYF,TGTGCCAGCAGCTCGTCAGCCTATTGGGAGACCCAGTACTTC
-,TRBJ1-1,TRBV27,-,CASSLSPLTEAFF,TGTGCCAGCAGTTTATCGCCCCTCACTGAAGCTTTCTTT
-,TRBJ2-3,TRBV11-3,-,CASSERGGGTDTQYF,TGTGCCAGCAGCGAAAGGGGTGGCGGCACAGATACGCAGTATTTT
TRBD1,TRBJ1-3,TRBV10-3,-,CASASGTGGIAGNTIYF,TGTGCCAGTGCCTCCGGGACAGGGGGGATTGCTGGAAACACCATATATTTT
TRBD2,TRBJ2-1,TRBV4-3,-,CASSQGGGGSYNEQFF,TGCGCCAGCAGCCAAGGCGGCGGGGGCTCCTACAATGAGCAGTTCTTC
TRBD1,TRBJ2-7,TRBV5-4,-,CASSLRQGAYEQYF,TGTGCCAGCAGCTTGAGACAGGGGGCCTACGAGCAGTACTTC
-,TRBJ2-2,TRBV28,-,CASTPTGGTGELFF,TGTGCCAGCACCCCGACAGGCGGCACCGGGGAGCTGTTTTTT
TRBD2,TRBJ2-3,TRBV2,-,CASSDSPSSGLAGGTQYF,TGTGCCAGCAGTGACTCACCCTCTAGCGGCCTAGCCGGGGGTACGCAGTATTTT
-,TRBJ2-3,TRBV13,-,CASSLRGDGGTDTQYF,TGTGCCAGCAGCCTAAGGGGGGATGGAGGCACAGATACGCAGTATTTT
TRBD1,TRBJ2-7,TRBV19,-,CASSYRDSGPSYEQYF,TGTGCCAGTAGCTACCGGGACAGCGGACCTAGCTACGAGCAGTACTTC
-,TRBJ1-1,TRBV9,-,CASSPPGSLNTEAFF,TGTGCCAGCAGCCCCCCTGGGTCTTTGAACACTGAAGCTTTCTTT
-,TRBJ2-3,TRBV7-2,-,CASSLGGAGMF,TGTGCCAGCAGCTTAGGAGGGGCGGGGATGTTT
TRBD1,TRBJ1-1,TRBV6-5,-,CAGGQGTEAFF,TGTGCCGGAGGACAGGGGACTGAAGCTTTCTTT
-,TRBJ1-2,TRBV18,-,CASSTSRTEDYTF,TGTGCCAGCTCAACCAGTCGGACGGAGGATTACACCTTC
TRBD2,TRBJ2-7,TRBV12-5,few,CASAPGLAGYEQYF,TGTGCTAGTGCCCCGGGACTAGCGGGGTACGAGCAGTACTTC